These 27 T cell receptor beta chains were sequenced from one sample in a study of radiation and T cells in renal cell carcinoma. Assay used: immunoSEQ multiplex PCR; TCRdb lists only in-frame clones, some missing. The data show 70,000 to 95,000 clones, 82% seen once. Regarding time point: baseline pretreatment blood. Treatment meaning: 15 Gy SBRT to primary tumor, nephrectomy 4 weeks later. Here the sequenced sample was blood, taken from a patient whose treatment included radiotherapy and nephrectomy. These receptors came from a man aged 55 to 70 with renal cell carcinoma.

This chain uses TRBV9 with TRBJ2-1; TRBD2 is a possible D gene (5 bases). This CDR3 spans 16 amino acids. CDR1 and CDR2 (germline): SGDLS, YYNGEE. The germline V and J ends were trimmed by 0 bases and 10 bases, with 20 bases remaining between them. CDR3 bases: TGTGCCAGCAGCGTAGGGGTCGGAGGAGGACCTGAAGAGCAGTTCTTC. Translating gives CASSVGVGGGPEEQFF. Full variable domain (remainder filled in from reference TRBV9 and TRBJ2-1): DSGVTQTPKHLITATGQRVTLRCSPRSGDLSVYWYQQSLDQGLQFLIQYYNGEERAKGNILERFSAQQFPDLHSELNLSSLELGDSALYFCASSVGVGGGPEEQFFGPGTRLTVL.

This clone has just a few counts. The rearrangement links TRBV29-1 to TRBJ1-1; unclear D gene. V lost 3 bases, J lost 0 bases, and 2 bases lay in between. Germline V gene lookup returns CDR1 SQVTM and CDR2 ANQGSEA. This CDR3 comprises 11 residues. The CDR3 sequence is CSVDMNTEAFF. In nucleotides, the CDR3 is TGCAGCGTTGACATGAACACTGAAGCTTTCTTT.

This clone was picked up a small number of times. V and J are TRBV7-2 and TRBJ2-1; 12 bases align to TRBD1. J was trimmed by 0 bases and V by 7 bases; bases with no gene match: 10. The CDR3 has 18 amino acids. CDR1 is SGHTA, CDR2 FQGNSA, per germline. CDR3 DNA: TGTGCCAGCATCGGGACAGGGGGCGGCGGGAGCTCCTACAATGAGCAGTTCTTC. Encoded protein: CASIGTGGGGSSYNEQFF.

This chain links TRBV2 with TRBJ2-3; D call uncertain. Between the trimmed V and J ends, which lost 11 bases and 2 bases, there was a span of 8 bases. The CDR3 loop spans 11 amino acids. Germline CDR1 reads SNHLY; CDR2 reads FYNNEI. The CDR3 DNA reads as TGTGCCGGATCGTACACAGATACGCAGTATTTT. This translates into CAGSYTDTQYF.

In DNA, the CDR3 is TGTGCCAGCAGTGAAGCGACCTTATATGGCTACACCTTC. This translates into CASSEATLYGYTF. This rearrangement joins TRBV6-1 to TRBJ1-2; D is uncertain. Germline CDR1 and CDR2: MNHNS and SASEGT. V lost 0 bases to trimming and J lost 5 bases, with 7 bases between them. CDR3 size: 13 residues.

This clone was detected only once. The V gene is TRBV27, the J gene TRBJ1-2; 9 bases agree with TRBD1. The J segment lost 3 bases and the V segment lost 2 bases, leaving 4 bases of the junction unmatched. CDR1 and CDR2 (germline): MNHEY, SMNVEV (reference sequence). The CDR3 runs to 15 residues. The CDR3 loop is CASSLQTGGHYGYTF. In nucleotides, the CDR3 is TGTGCCAGCAGTTTACAAACAGGGGGCCACTATGGCTACACCTTC.

This clone was detected only a few times. This sample also contains other DNA sequences that code for the same CDR3. The chain recombines TRBV10-1 with TRBJ2-1, with 9 bases fitting TRBD2. The CDR3 sequence is 12 residues long. The germline gives CDR1 WNHNN, CDR2 SYGVQD (reference sequence). V dropped 6 bases and J dropped 9; count of bases not matched to a gene: 3. CDR3 sequence: CASSLTSGEQFF. The CDR3 DNA sequence: TGCGCCAGCAGCCTGACTAGCGGTGAGCAGTTCTTC.

J is TRBJ2-1 and V is TRBV7-2; 9 positions match TRBD1. The CDR3 spans 15 residues. Germline CDR1 SGHTA, CDR2 FQGNSA. The ends lost 4 bases at V and 3 bases at J; junction bases unmatched: 4. This CDR3 is CASSYDRGDYNEQFF. The CDR3 DNA reads as TGTGCCAGCAGCTACGACAGGGGGGACTACAATGAGCAGTTCTTC.

This clone was seen a few times. This chain links TRBV7-2 with TRBJ1-2; D might be TRBD1 (6 bases). Germline values: CDR1 SGHTA, CDR2 FQGNSA. The CDR3 totals 15 residues. Deletions cut 6 bases from V and 8 bases from J, with 22 bases between. DNA of the CDR3: TGTGCCAGCAGTCTCAGATGGGGGGGCGAAATCGGCTACACCTTC. This sequence encodes CASSLRWGGEIGYTF.

The CDR3 region is CASSVNDSPQETQYF. CDR3 coding DNA: TGTGCCAGCAGCGTAAATGACAGTCCGCAAGAGACCCAGTACTTC. The genes are TRBV7-3 and TRBJ2-5; TRBD1 is a possible D gene (5 bases). Germline loops: CDR1 SGHTA, CDR2 FQGTGA. This CDR3 is 15 amino acids long. V lost 5 bases and J 2 bases, leaving 15 bases between the germline ends.

V gene TRBV5-1 combines with J gene TRBJ1-1; no reliable D call. CDR1 is SGHRS, CDR2 YFSETQ, per germline. The V gene lost 4 bases and the J gene lost 6 bases, with 13 bases spanning the gap. The CDR3 sequence is 13 residues long. Written as DNA, the CDR3 is TGCGCCAGCAGCGTTGGACGATCCGCTGAAGCTTTCTTT. Translated: CASSVGRSAEAFF.

About this clone itself: Mismatch with germline at one junction end may stem from a read error. The chain recombines TRBV10-3 with TRBJ2-7, with 9 bases fitting TRBD2. The CDR3 spans 15 residues. In germline, CDR1 is ENHRY, CDR2 SYGVKD. Here the CDR3 DNA reads TGTGCCATCACTGAGGGCGGGGGGGCCGGTCACGAGCAGTACTTC. Amino acid sequence: CAITEGGGAGHEQYF.

CDR3 coding DNA: TGTGCCAGCAATAAAGACTACAATGAGCAGTTCTTC. Its protein product is CASNKDYNEQFF. The gene calls are TRBV28 and TRBJ2-1; D call uncertain. Trimming left V 7 bases short and J 3 bases short, with 7 bases between. From germline, CDR1 is MDHEN and CDR2 SYDVKM. There are 12 residues in the CDR3. The full variable domain, with the rest looked up from reference TRBV28 and TRBJ2-1, is DVKVTQSSRYLVKRTGEKVFLECVQDMDHENMFWYRQDPGLGLRLIYFSYDVKMKEKGDIPEGYSVSREKKERFSLILESASTNQTSMYLCASNKDYNEQFFGPGTRLTVL.

This clone appeared a single time. The rearrangement joins TRBV19 to TRBJ2-7; the D gene is possibly TRBD2 (5 bases). Germline CDR1 reads LNHDA; CDR2 reads SQIVND (reference sequence). The length of the CDR3 is 14 residues. V gave up 1 base and J gave up 0 bases, with 7 bases separating them. CDR3 residues: CASSIAEGSYEQYF. The CDR3 DNA follows: TGTGCCAGTAGTATAGCAGAGGGCTCCTACGAGCAGTACTTC.

This chain uses TRBV29-1 with TRBJ2-1; 12 nucleotides align to TRBD2. The ends lost 3 bases at V and 8 bases at J; junction bases unmatched: 11. The CDR3 sequence is 16 residues long. The germline gives CDR1 SQVTM, CDR2 ANQGSEA. CDR3 in amino acids: CSVDGRLAGVSYEQFF. In DNA form, the CDR3 reads TGCAGCGTTGATGGTCGACTAGCGGGGGTTAGCTATGAGCAGTTCTTC.

This chain links TRBV18 with TRBJ2-3; D unclear. The V end was cut by 0 bases, the J end by 2 bases, with 12 bases between. The germline gives CDR1 KGHSH, CDR2 LQKENI. CDR3 size: 16 residues. The CDR3 region has the DNA TGTGCCAGCTCACCACCGCTAACCTTTCTCACAGATACGCAGTATTTT. This encodes CASSPPLTFLTDTQYF.

This chain connects TRBV27 to TRBJ2-3; D is undetermined. The germline V gene encodes CDR1 MNHEY and CDR2 SMNVEV (reference sequence). V lost 4 bases and J lost 0, with 5 bases in between. The CDR3 consists of 13 residues. CDR3 loop: CASSYSSTDTQYF. Written as DNA, the CDR3 is TGTGCCAGCAGTTATAGTAGCACAGATACGCAGTATTTT.

V gene TRBV27 combines with J gene TRBJ1-1, with 7 bases matching TRBD1. Unmatched junction bases numbered 1, after V lost 2 bases and J lost 1 base. This CDR3 is built from 14 residues. From germline, CDR1 is MNHEY and CDR2 SMNVEV (reference sequence). The CDR3 reads CASSLDRANTEAFF. The CDR3 DNA is TGTGCCAGCAGTTTAGACAGGGCGAACACTGAAGCTTTCTTT.

This clone has just one count. The CDR3 DNA follows: TGTGCCAGCAGCGGCGGGAATGTGAGAAAACTGTTTTTT. It encodes CASSGGNVRKLFF. The chain recombines TRBV6-1 with TRBJ1-4; D is ambiguous. The CDR3 is 13 amino acids. V lost 6 bases, J lost 10 bases, and 15 bases lay in between. Per the germline V gene, CDR1 is MNHNS and CDR2 is SASEGT.

The chain has TRBV29-1 and TRBJ2-3, with no clear D. Germline V gene lookup returns CDR1 SQVTM and CDR2 ANQGSEA. There are 11 residues in the CDR3. With 7 bases removed from V and 5 bases from J, the gap between germline ends came to 10 bases. As DNA, the CDR3 is TGCAGCGGCTCTCGGAGAGATACGCAGTATTTT. Its translation: CSGSRRDTQYF.

V and J are TRBV18 and TRBJ1-3; D is unresolved. V shed 0 bases and J shed 0 bases, with 6 bases lying between them. The CDR3 is made up of 15 amino acids. Germline CDR1 reads KGHSH; CDR2 reads LQKENI. The CDR3 reads CASSPPPASGNTIYF. The CDR3, as DNA: TGTGCCAGCTCACCACCTCCAGCCTCTGGAAACACCATATATTTT.

The CDR3 region is CASSLVQGGTINTGELFF. The CDR3 coding sequence is TGTGCCAGCAGTTTGGTACAGGGGGGGACCATAAACACCGGGGAGCTGTTTTTT. This chain joins TRBV28 and TRBJ2-2; D possibly corresponds to TRBD1 (8 bases). Germline V gives CDR1 MDHEN, CDR2 SYDVKM. The CDR3 consists of 18 residues. Trimming shortened V by 3 bases and J by 2 bases, and 19 bases separated the two germline ends.

The chain is built from TRBV4-1 and TRBJ2-7; D uncertain. CDR1 and CDR2 (germline): MGHRA, YSYEKL. The ends were cut back, 2 bases at V and 0 bases at J, with 5 bases in the middle. The CDR3 runs 13 residues. The CDR3 here is CASSQLGSYEQYF. The DNA of the CDR3 is TGCGCCAGCAGCCAATTAGGCTCCTACGAGCAGTACTTC.

This clone was seen once. The chain uses TRBV30 and TRBJ2-7; D call uncertain. V lost 5 bases and J 3 bases, leaving 14 bases between the germline ends. Germline-derived CDR1 and CDR2 are GTSNPN and SVGIG (reference sequence). The CDR3 is 13 residues long. The CDR3 sequence: CAWVSPSFYEQYF. The CDR3 DNA sequence: TGTGCCTGGGTTTCACCCTCATTCTACGAGCAGTACTTC. The complete variable domain, with remaining parts taken from reference TRBV30 and TRBJ2-7, reads SQTIHQWPATLVQPVGSPLSLECTVEGTSNPNLYWYRQAAGRGLQLLFYSVGIGQISSEVPQNLSASRPQDRQFILSSKKLLLSDSGFYLCAWVSPSFYEQYFGPGTRLTVT.

The chain uses TRBV5-1 and TRBJ2-1; tentative D call: TRBD2 (6 bases). V lost 0 bases and J 2 bases, leaving 12 bases between the germline ends. The CDR3 is made up of 16 amino acids. Germline CDR1 is SGHRS and CDR2 is YFSETQ. CDR3 nucleotide sequence: TGCGCCAGCAGCTTGGGCGGGGCAGAAGCCTACAATGAGCAGTTCTTC. Amino acid sequence: CASSLGGAEAYNEQFF.

The rearrangement joins TRBV2 to TRBJ1-3; D is possibly TRBD1 (5 bases). The CDR3 is 16 amino acids. Trimming took 6 bases from V and 0 from J, leaving 15 bases between them. From germline, CDR1 is SNHLY and CDR2 FYNNEI. The CDR3 spells CASRETGASSGNTIYF. CDR3 in DNA: TGTGCCAGCAGGGAAACCGGGGCGAGCTCTGGAAACACCATATATTTT. Looking up the rest from reference TRBV2 and TRBJ1-3 gives the full variable domain: EPEVTQTPSHQVTQMGQEVILRCVPISNHLYFYWYRQILGQKVEFLVSFYNNEISEKSEIFDDQFSVERPDGSNFTLKIRSTKLEDSAMYFCASRETGASSGNTIYFGEGSWLTVV.

This clone appeared once. The chain is built from TRBV4-1 and TRBJ2-3, with TRBD2 matching over 11 bases. The CDR3 consists of 17 residues. V trimming: 4 bases; J trimming: 0 bases; junction bases outside the gene matches: 6. The germline CDR1 and CDR2 sequences are MGHRA and YSYEKL. The CDR3 nucleotides are TGCGCCAGCAGCCGTTTCGGGACTAGCGGTAGCACAGATACGCAGTATTTT. It translates to CASSRFGTSGSTDTQYF.